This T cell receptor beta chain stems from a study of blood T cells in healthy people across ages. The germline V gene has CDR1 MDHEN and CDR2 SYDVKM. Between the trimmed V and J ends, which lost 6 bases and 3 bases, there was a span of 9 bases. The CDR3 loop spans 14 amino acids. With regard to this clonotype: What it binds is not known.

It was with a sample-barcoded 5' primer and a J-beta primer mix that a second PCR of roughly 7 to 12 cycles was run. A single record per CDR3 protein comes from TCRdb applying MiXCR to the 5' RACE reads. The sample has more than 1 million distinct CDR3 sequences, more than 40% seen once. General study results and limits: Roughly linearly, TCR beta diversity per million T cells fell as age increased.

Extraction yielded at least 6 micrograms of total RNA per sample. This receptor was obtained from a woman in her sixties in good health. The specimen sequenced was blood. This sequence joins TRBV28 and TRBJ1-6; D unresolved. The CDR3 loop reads CASSLSVYNSPLHF. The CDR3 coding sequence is TGTGCCAGCAGCTTGTCCGTCTATAATTCACCCCTCCACTTT. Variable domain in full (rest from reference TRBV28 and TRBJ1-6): DVKVTQSSRYLVKRTGEKVFLECVQDMDHENMFWYRQDPGLGLRLIYFSYDVKMKEKGDIPEGYSVSREKKERFSLILESASTNQTSMYLCASSLSVYNSPLHFGNGTRLTVT.